Below, 21 T cell receptor beta chains from the same sample are listed, as sequenced in a study of blood T cell repertoires in COVID-19. This table comes from immunoSEQ multiplex PCR, and its TCRdb copy is limited to in-frame clones, with some not included. Counted here are more than 150,000 clones, roughly three quarters occurring once; the ten biggest clones make up approximately 15%. Specimen: PBMCs or T cells enriched from blood (not recorded which). These receptors were collected from a man between 60 and 75 years old who had been exposed to COVID-19.

The V call is TRBV11-3, the J call TRBJ1-4; D is possibly TRBD1 (5 bases). V shed 1 base and J shed 0 bases, with 6 bases lying between them. Germline V lookup: CDR1 SGHNT, CDR2 YENEEA. The CDR3 contains 15 residues. For the CDR3, the DNA is TGTGCCAGCAGCTTAGGGGGCGCAACTAATGAAAAACTGTTTTTT. Translation: CASSLGGATNEKLFF.

This chain joins TRBV9 and TRBJ1-1; 9 bases fit TRBD1. The CDR3 length is 15 residues. V lost 0 bases and J lost 4; bases outside the gene matches: 4. CDR1 is SGDLS, CDR2 YYNGEE, per germline. CDR3 nucleotides: TGTGCCAGCAGCGTAGAGGGGACAGGGCGCACTGAAGCTTTCTTT. It translates to CASSVEGTGRTEAFF.

The rearrangement joins TRBV5-1 to TRBJ2-1, with D possibly matching TRBD2 (6 bases). CDR1 SGHRS and CDR2 YFSETQ come from the germline V gene. Trimming removed 0 bases at V and 8 bases at J, with 15 bases between. The length of the CDR3 is 15 residues. CDR3 DNA: TGCGCCAGCAGCTTGGGCGGGAAGAGTGGCGATGAGCAGTTCTTC. Translating gives CASSLGGKSGDEQFF. The full variable domain, rest sourced from reference TRBV5-1 and TRBJ2-1, is KAGVTQTPRYLIKTRGQQVTLSCSPISGHRSVSWYQQTPGQGLQFLFEYFSETQRNKGNFPGRFSGRQFSNSRSEMNVSTLELGDSALYLCASSLGGKSGDEQFFGPGTRLTVL.

The rearrangement links TRBV9 to TRBJ2-2; 8 nucleotides align to TRBD2. Germline V gene data show CDR1 as SGDLS and CDR2 as YYNGEE. The CDR3 covers 15 residues. Germline trimming cut 4 bases from V and 6 bases from J; bases unmatched to any gene: 8. CDR3 sequence: CASSPSGGAAGELFF. The CDR3 region has the DNA TGTGCCAGCAGCCCCTCCGGGGGGGCGGCCGGGGAGCTGTTTTTT. Full variable domain (outside the CDR3, taken from reference TRBV9 and TRBJ2-2): DSGVTQTPKHLITATGQRVTLRCSPRSGDLSVYWYQQSLDQGLQFLIQYYNGEERAKGNILERFSAQQFPDLHSELNLSSLELGDSALYFCASSPSGGAAGELFFGEGSRLTVL.

This clone was counted a single time. This chain joins TRBV2 and TRBJ2-3; 8 positions match TRBD1. V trimming: 4 bases; J trimming: 3 bases; junction bases outside the gene matches: 6. The CDR3 totals 15 residues. Germline V gives CDR1 SNHLY, CDR2 FYNNEI. CDR3 sequence (DNA): TGTGCCAGCAGTGCTCGGACAGGGTGGACAGATACGCAGTATTTT. This translates into CASSARTGWTDTQYF.

The V call is TRBV3-1 (or the pseudogene TRBV3-2), the J call TRBJ2-3; D unclear. V was shortened by 3 bases and J by 1 base, with 8 bases between the two germline ends. The germline V gene encodes CDR1 LGHDT and CDR2 YNNKEL (reference sequence). The CDR3 totals 14 residues. CDR3 coding DNA: TGTGCCAGCAGCCAGGGCAGAGGCACAGATACGCAGTATTTT. Translated, it gives CASSQGRGTDTQYF.

The rearrangement uses TRBV27 and TRBJ2-2; 11 bases are shared with TRBD2. V shed 5 bases, J shed 4 bases, and the junction held 9 bases outside the gene matches. CDR3 length: 17 residues. The germline V gene has CDR1 MNHEY and CDR2 SMNVEV (reference sequence). The CDR3 sequence is CASSLILSGRATGELFF. In nucleotides, the CDR3 is TGTGCCAGCAGTCTCATCCTTAGCGGGAGGGCCACCGGGGAGCTGTTTTTT.

V and J are TRBV5-4 and TRBJ1-5, with D possibly TRBD1 on 6 matching bases. The germline CDR1 and CDR2 sequences are SGHNT and YYREEE (reference sequence). The CDR3 extends over 16 amino acids. V lost 2 bases and J 1 base, leaving 13 bases between the germline ends. The CDR3 spells CASSFTGSGSNQPQHF. CDR3 sequence (DNA): TGTGCCAGCAGCTTTACAGGGTCAGGGAGCAATCAGCCCCAGCATTTT.

The DNA of the CDR3 is TGTGCCACCAGTGATCCCGTTTCAACTAGCACAGATACGCAGTATTTT. It codes for CATSDPVSTSTDTQYF. The rearrangement joins TRBV24-1 to TRBJ2-3; D ambiguous. Trimming pared 3 bases from V and 0 bases from J, leaving 12 bases between. Germline values: CDR1 KGHDR, CDR2 SFDVKD. CDR3 length: 16 residues.

The chain combines TRBV19 with TRBJ2-3; 8 bases map to TRBD2. This CDR3 is 16 amino acids long. V shed 6 bases and J 3 bases; nucleotides not matched to a gene: 11. From germline, CDR1 is LNHDA and CDR2 SQIVND (reference sequence). The CDR3 loop is CASSSSAGVVTDTQYF. The CDR3 bases are TGTGCCAGTAGCTCCTCAGCGGGAGTGGTGACAGATACGCAGTATTTT.

This chain joins TRBV5-1 and TRBJ1-4, with a possible D match to TRBD1 (5 bases). The germline CDR1 and CDR2 sequences are SGHRS and YFSETQ. The CDR3 has 16 residues. The germline V and J ends were trimmed by 0 bases and 8 bases, with 17 bases remaining between them. CDR3 sequence (DNA): TGCGCCAGCAGCTTGGCCCCGGTGGGGCGAGGCGAAAAACTGTTTTTT. Protein product: CASSLAPVGRGEKLFF.

The V gene is TRBV12-5, the J gene TRBJ2-5; 14 bases map to TRBD2. This CDR3 is built from 16 residues. The V and J ends lost 5 bases and 5 bases, in that order; junction bases with no gene match: 7. The germline gives CDR1 LGHNT, CDR2 FRNRAP. For the CDR3, the DNA is TGTGCTAGTGGTCTAGGGACTAGCGGGAGAGGGGAGACCCAGTACTTC. It translates to CASGLGTSGRGETQYF.

V is TRBV3-1 (or the pseudogene TRBV3-2) and J is TRBJ1-1; a weak D match, TRBD1 (5 bases). V lost 1 base and J lost 6, with 15 bases in between. Germline V gene sequence: CDR1 LGHDT, CDR2 YNNKEL (reference sequence). The CDR3 covers 15 residues. CDR3 bases: TGTGCCAGCAGCCAAGTGCCAGGGACTGCATCTGAAGCTTTCTTT. Amino acids: CASSQVPGTASEAFF.

CDR3 DNA sequence: TGTGCCAGCAGTTCGGGGGGGCCTGGGGTAGCGGGAAACCAGTTCTTC. Protein product: CASSSGGPGVAGNQFF. V and J are TRBV28 and TRBJ2-1; TRBD2 matches at 8 bases. V lost 4 bases to trimming and J lost 13 bases; unmatched junction nucleotides: 18. The CDR3 is made up of 16 amino acids. Per germline, CDR1 MDHEN and CDR2 SYDVKM.

The chain combines TRBV6-5 with TRBJ1-6; 8 bases fit TRBD1. V was pared by 8 bases and J by 10 bases, with 7 bases of the junction left unmatched. Germline CDR1 reads MNHEY; CDR2 reads SVGAGI. CDR3 length: 13 amino acids. The DNA of the CDR3 is TGTGCCAGCCGGACAGGGTTAACCTCACCCCTCCACTTT. Amino acids: CASRTGLTSPLHF.

The chain couples TRBV6-1 to TRBJ2-7, with 7 bases matching TRBD2. Germline V CDR1 and CDR2: MNHNS, SASEGT. The CDR3 has 14 residues. The V gene end was trimmed by 2 bases and the J gene end by 5 bases; junction bases not matched to a gene: 6. In DNA form, the CDR3 reads TGTGCCAGCAGTGAATCCAGCGGGATCCACGAGCAGTACTTC. Amino acid sequence: CASSESSGIHEQYF.

The rearrangement joins TRBV4-1 to TRBJ1-5; the match to TRBD1 covers 7 bases. The CDR3 spans 15 residues. Germline V gives CDR1 MGHRA, CDR2 YSYEKL. V lost 4 bases, J lost 3 bases, and 6 bases stayed unmatched. CDR3 DNA sequence: TGCGCCAGCAGCCCCGGAGACAGGGACAATCAGCCCCAGCATTTT. It yields the protein CASSPGDRDNQPQHF.

The chain joins TRBV3-1 (or the pseudogene TRBV3-2) to TRBJ2-1; 8 bases match TRBD2. J lost 9 bases, V lost 1 base, and 14 bases had no gene match. Germline V gene sequence: CDR1 LGHDT, CDR2 YNNKEL (reference sequence). CDR3 length: 17 residues. The CDR3 DNA sequence: TGTGCCAGCAGCCAAGGGAGAGCGGGAGCCAAGGGGGGTGAGCAGTTCTTC. Translation: CASSQGRAGAKGGEQFF.

This clone showed up just a few times. The chain uses TRBV5-1 and TRBJ1-4, with 7 bases fitting TRBD1. V shed 4 bases and J 5 bases; nucleotides not matched to a gene: 8. The CDR3 sequence is 15 residues long. Germline values: CDR1 SGHRS, CDR2 YFSETQ. This chain's CDR3 is CASSGAGQLNEKLFF. CDR3 in DNA: TGCGCCAGCAGCGGGGCGGGACAGCTGAATGAAAAACTGTTTTTT.

There are a few counts of this clone. The chain has TRBV19 and TRBJ1-5; no firm D call. CDR1 and CDR2 from the germline V gene are LNHDA and SQIVND (reference sequence). This CDR3 spans 15 amino acids. Trimming removed 0 bases at V and 0 bases at J, with 6 bases between. This CDR3 reads CASSIDPYSNQPQHF. CDR3 bases: TGTGCCAGTAGTATAGATCCTTATAGCAATCAGCCCCAGCATTTT.

The V and J genes are TRBV7-8 and TRBJ1-5, with TRBD1 identical over 10 bases. With 0 bases clipped from V and 16 bases from J, the junction kept 6 bases outside the gene matches. The length of the CDR3 is 13 residues. Germline V CDR1 and CDR2: SGHVS, FQNEAQ. CDR3 in amino acids: CASSLAGTGATHF. In DNA form, the CDR3 reads TGTGCCAGCAGCTTAGCCGGGACAGGGGCGACTCATTTT.